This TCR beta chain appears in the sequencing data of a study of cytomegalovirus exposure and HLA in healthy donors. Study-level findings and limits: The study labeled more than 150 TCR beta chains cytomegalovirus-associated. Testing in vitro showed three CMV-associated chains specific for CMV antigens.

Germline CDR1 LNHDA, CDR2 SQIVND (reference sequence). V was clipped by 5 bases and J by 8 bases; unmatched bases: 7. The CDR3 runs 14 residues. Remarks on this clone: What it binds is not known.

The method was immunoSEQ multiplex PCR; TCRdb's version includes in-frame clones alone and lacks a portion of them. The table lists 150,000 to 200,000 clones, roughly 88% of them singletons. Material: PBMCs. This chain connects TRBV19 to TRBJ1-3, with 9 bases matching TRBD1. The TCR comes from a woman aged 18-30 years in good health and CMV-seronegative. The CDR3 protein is CASSPRTGEDTIYF. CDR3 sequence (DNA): TGTGCCAGTAGTCCCCGGACAGGGGAGGACACCATATATTTT.